This T cell receptor (beta chain) was sequenced in a study of cytomegalovirus exposure and HLA in healthy donors. Study background: Later analysis reported that the approximately 110 validation repertoires shared the platform of the roughly 670 first-cohort repertoires. Study findings and constraints: In vitro assays verified that a few CMV-associated chains recognized CMV antigens specifically. Most sequenced TCRs were rare (though some public TCRs occurred in many donors). Reports credit the classifier with highly specific, highly sensitive diagnosis of cytomegalovirus status.

The V gene lost 10 bases and the J gene lost 7 bases, with 14 bases spanning the gap. This CDR3 has 11 residues. The table came from immunoSEQ multiplex PCR; TCRdb's copy has only in-frame clones and leaves some out. The table lists around 75,000 clones, around four fifths of them singletons, with about 3% in the top ten. Regarding this clone: The target antigen is unknown.

This TCR came from a man aged 25-40 years in good health and CMV-seronegative. Sequencing was done on a sample of PBMCs. The chain combines TRBV6-7 with TRBJ2-7; D perhaps matches TRBD2 (6 bases). TRBV6-7 is an ORF; its function is uncertain. CDR3 DNA: TGTGCCACTTGGGGTGGGGGGGAGCAGTACTTC. It codes for CATWGGGEQYF.